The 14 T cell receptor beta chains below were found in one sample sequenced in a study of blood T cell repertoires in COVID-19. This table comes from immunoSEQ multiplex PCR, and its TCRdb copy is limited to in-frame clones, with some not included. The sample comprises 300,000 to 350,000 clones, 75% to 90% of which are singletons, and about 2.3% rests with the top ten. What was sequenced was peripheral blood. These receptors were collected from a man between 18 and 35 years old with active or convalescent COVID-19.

Written as DNA, the CDR3 is TGTGCCAGCAGTTTTGCAGTGACAATGGATTCACCCCTCCACTTT. Protein: CASSFAVTMDSPLHF. The rearrangement joins TRBV27 to TRBJ1-6; unclear D gene. CDR1 and CDR2 from the germline V gene are MNHEY and SMNVEV (reference sequence). CDR3 size: 15 residues. The germline V and J ends were trimmed by 3 bases and 8 bases, with 14 bases remaining between them.

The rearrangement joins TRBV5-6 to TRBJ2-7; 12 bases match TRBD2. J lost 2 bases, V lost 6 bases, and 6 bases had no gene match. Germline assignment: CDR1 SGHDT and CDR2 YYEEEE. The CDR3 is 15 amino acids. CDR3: CASIAGLAGPYEQYF. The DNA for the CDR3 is TGTGCCAGCATCGCAGGACTAGCGGGGCCCTACGAGCAGTACTTC.

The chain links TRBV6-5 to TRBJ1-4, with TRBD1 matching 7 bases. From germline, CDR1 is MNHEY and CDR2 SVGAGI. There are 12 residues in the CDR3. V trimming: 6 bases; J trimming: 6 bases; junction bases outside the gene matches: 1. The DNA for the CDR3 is TGTGCCAGCAGAGGACAGGATGAAAAACTGTTTTTT. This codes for CASRGQDEKLFF.

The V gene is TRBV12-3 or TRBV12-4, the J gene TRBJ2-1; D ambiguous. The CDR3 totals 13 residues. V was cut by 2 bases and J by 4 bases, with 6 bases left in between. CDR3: CASSLPGYNEQFF. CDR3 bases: TGTGCCAGCAGTTTACCAGGATACAATGAGCAGTTCTTC.

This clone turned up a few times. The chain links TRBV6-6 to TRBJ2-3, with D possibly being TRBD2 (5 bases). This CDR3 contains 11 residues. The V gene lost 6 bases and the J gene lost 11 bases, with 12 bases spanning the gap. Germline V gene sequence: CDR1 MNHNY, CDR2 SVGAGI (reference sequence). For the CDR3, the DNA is TGTGCCAGCAGCTTTACGGAGGAGCAGTATTTT. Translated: CASSFTEEQYF.

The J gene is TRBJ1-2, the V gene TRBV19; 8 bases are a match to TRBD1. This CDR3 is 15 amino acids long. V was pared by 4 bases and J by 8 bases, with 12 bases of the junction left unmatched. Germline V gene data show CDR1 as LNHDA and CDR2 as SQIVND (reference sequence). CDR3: CASSRAGAGGGGYTF. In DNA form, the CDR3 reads TGTGCCAGTAGTAGGGCAGGGGCAGGGGGCGGCGGCTACACCTTC.

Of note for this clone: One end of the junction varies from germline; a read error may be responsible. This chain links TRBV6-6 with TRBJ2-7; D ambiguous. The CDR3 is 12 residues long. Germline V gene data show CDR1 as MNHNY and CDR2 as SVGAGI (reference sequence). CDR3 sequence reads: CASSYVSSEQYF. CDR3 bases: TGTGCCAGCAGTTACGTTTCCTCCGAGCAGTACTTC.

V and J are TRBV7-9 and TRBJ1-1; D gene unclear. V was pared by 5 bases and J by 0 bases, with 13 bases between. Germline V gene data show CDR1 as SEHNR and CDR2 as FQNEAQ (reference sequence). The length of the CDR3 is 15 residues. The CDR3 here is CASSLNSGLNTEAFF. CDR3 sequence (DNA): TGTGCCAGCAGCCTGAACAGTGGCCTGAACACTGAAGCTTTCTTT.

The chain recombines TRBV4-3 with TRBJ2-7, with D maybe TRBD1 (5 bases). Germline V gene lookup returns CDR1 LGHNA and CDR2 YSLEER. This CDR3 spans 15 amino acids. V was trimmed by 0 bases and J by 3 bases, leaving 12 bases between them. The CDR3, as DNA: TGCGCCAGCAGCCAAGATAAGGGGCGCCTCTACGAGCAGTACTTC. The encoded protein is CASSQDKGRLYEQYF.

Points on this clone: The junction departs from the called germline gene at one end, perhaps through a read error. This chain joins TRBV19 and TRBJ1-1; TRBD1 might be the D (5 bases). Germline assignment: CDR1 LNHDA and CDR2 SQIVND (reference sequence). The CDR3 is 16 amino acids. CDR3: CASTFADGHLNTKAFF. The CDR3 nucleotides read TGTGCCAGTACCTTCGCGGACGGACACCTAAACACTAAAGCTTTCTTT.

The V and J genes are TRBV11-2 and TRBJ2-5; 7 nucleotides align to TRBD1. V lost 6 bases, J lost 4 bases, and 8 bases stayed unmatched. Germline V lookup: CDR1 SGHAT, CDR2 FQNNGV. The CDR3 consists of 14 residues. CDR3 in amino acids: CASSVTGAPETQYF. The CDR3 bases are TGTGCCAGCAGTGTAACAGGGGCTCCAGAGACCCAGTACTTC.

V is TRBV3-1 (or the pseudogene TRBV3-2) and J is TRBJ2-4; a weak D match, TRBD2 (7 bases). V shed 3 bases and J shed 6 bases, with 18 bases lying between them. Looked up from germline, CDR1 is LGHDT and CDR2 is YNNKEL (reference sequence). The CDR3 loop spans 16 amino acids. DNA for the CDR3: TGTGCCAGCAGCCATGGCCCGGGGGGCACTCGAAACATTCAGTACTTC. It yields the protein CASSHGPGGTRNIQYF.

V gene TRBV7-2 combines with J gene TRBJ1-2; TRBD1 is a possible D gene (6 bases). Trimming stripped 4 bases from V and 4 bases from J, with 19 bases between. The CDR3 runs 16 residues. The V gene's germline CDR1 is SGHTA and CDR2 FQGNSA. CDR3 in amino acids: CASSYSGARSSYGYTF. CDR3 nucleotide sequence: TGTGCCAGCAGCTATTCAGGGGCGCGTTCTAGCTATGGCTACACCTTC.

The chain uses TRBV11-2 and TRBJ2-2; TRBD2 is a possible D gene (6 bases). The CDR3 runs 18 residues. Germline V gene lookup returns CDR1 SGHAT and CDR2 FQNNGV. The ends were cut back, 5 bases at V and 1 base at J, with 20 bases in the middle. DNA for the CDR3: TGTGCCAGCAGCCCCCCGGGGTGGAGTAGCGGGAACACCGGGGAGCTGTTTTTT. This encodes CASSPPGWSSGNTGELFF.